This TCR beta chain is drawn from a study of T-cell reconstitution after alpha-beta-depleted transplantation in children. Per the germline V gene, CDR1 is SGHTA and CDR2 is FQGTGA. The CDR3 is 13 residues long. Trimming shortened V by 5 bases and J by 6 bases, and 14 bases separated the two germline ends. This clonotype was recorded at least ten times. The antigen is undetermined. Overall study findings and caveats: Some patients owed their high day-60 TCRbeta diversity to surviving recipient T cells and thymic progenitors. About two months after transplant, alpha-beta T cells reportedly came from several hundred expanded graft clones. A year post-transplant, T-cell counts and diversity derived mostly from newly produced T cells.

TCRbeta library preparation incorporated unique molecular identifiers. TCRdb processed the PCR reads anew with MiXCR; each CDR3 protein has one entry. The table has 250,000 to 300,000 distinct CDR3 sequences, over 9.5% seen once. This sequence joins TRBV7-3 and TRBJ2-7, with D possibly called TRBD1 or TRBD2 (6 bases each). The sample was PBMCs, taken before TCRalphabeta/CD19-depleted stem cell transplant. The sequence derives from a boy in the first two years of life with acute myeloid leukemia, due to receive a stem cell transplant. This CDR3 reads CASSPTPGAEQYF. The CDR3 nucleotides are TGTGCCAGCAGCCCCACGCCGGGGGCCGAGCAGTACTTC.